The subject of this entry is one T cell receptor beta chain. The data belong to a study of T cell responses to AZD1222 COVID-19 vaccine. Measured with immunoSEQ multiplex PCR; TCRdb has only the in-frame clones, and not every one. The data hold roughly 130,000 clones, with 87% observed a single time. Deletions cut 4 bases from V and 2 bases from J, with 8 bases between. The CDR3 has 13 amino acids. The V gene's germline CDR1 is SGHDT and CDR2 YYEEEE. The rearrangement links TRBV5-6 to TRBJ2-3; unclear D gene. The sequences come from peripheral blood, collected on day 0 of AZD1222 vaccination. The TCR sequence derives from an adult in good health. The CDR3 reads CASSKDHTDTQYF. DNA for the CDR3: TGTGCCAGCAGCAAGGACCACACAGATACGCAGTATTTT.